The 7 T cell receptor beta chains given below trace back to one sample, sequenced in a study of shared T cell receptors in the human thymus. The assay was immunoSEQ multiplex PCR, and TCRdb's table has in-frame clones only and misses some. Of some 700,000 clones in the sample, roughly 88% were seen once. The same sample was also studied in work on human thymus T cells.

The sample consisted of thymocytes. The receptors originated from a girl less than two years old with a congenital heart defect.

The chain links TRBV19 to TRBJ1-1; D not resolved. The CDR3 is made up of 13 amino acids. CDR1 is LNHDA, CDR2 SQIVND, per germline (reference sequence). V was cut by 8 bases and J by 1 base, with 11 bases left in between. Here the CDR3 reads CASQPAQNTEAFF. The CDR3 coding sequence is TGTGCCAGTCAACCAGCGCAGAACACTGAAGCTTTCTTT.

J is TRBJ1-1 and V is TRBV4-2, with no clear D. Germline CDR1 LGHNA, CDR2 YNFKEQ. CDR3 length equals 15 residues. V was trimmed by 1 base and J by 1 base, leaving 10 bases between them. The CDR3 is CASSQVWRGNTEAFF. The CDR3 nucleotides read TGTGCCAGCAGCCAAGTATGGCGGGGGAACACTGAAGCTTTCTTT.

The chain combines TRBV10-3 with TRBJ1-1, with D perhaps matching TRBD1 (6 bases). CDR3 size: 14 residues. CDR1 and CDR2 from the germline V gene are ENHRY and SYGVKD. The V end lost 3 bases, the J end lost 0 bases, and 8 bases lay between the germline ends. As DNA, the CDR3 is TGTGCCATCAGTGAAGACAGGCTGAACACTGAAGCTTTCTTT. The encoded protein is CAISEDRLNTEAFF.

V is TRBV10-3 and J is TRBJ1-2, with unresolved D. CDR1 is ENHRY and CDR2 is SYGVKD in the germline V gene. The V gene lost 8 bases and the J gene lost 0 bases, with 10 bases spanning the gap. This CDR3 is 13 amino acids long. CDR3 sequence: CAIGSTANYGYTF. The CDR3 coding sequence is TGTGCCATCGGGAGCACAGCTAACTATGGCTACACCTTC.

V and J are TRBV11-2 and TRBJ2-3; 12 bases line up with TRBD2. CDR3 size: 18 residues. Trimming removed 5 bases from V and 2 bases from J; junction bases left unmatched: 11. Germline V gives CDR1 SGHAT, CDR2 FQNNGV. As DNA, the CDR3 is TGTGCCAGCAGCGAATCCCGGACTAGCGGGGATTTCACAGATACGCAGTATTTT. It yields the protein CASSESRTSGDFTDTQYF.

V and J are TRBV5-4 and TRBJ2-1, with TRBD1 identical over 9 bases. The CDR3 totals 16 residues. V dropped 0 bases and J dropped 9; count of bases not matched to a gene: 10. CDR1 is SGHNT and CDR2 is YYREEE in the germline V gene (reference sequence). The CDR3 bases are TGTGCCAGCAGCTTGGCGGGACAGGGAGTAAGGAGTGAGCAGTTCTTC. This gives the protein CASSLAGQGVRSEQFF.

This rearrangement joins TRBV28 to TRBJ2-3; no firm D call. The CDR3 totals 12 residues. The germline V gene encodes CDR1 MDHEN and CDR2 SYDVKM. V gave up 3 bases and J gave up 4 bases, with 5 bases separating them. CDR3 DNA: TGTGCCAGCAGTTTTCTCCCAGATACGCAGTATTTT. This translates into CASSFLPDTQYF.